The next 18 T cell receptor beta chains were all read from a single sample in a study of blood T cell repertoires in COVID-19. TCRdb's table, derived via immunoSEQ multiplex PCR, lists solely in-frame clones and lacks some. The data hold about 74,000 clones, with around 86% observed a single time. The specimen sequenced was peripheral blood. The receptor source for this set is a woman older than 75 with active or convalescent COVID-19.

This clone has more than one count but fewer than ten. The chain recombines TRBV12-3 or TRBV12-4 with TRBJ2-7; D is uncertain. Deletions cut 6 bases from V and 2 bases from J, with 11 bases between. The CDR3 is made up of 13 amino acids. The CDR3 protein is CASSFSSPYEQYF. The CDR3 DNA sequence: TGTGCCAGCAGCTTTAGTTCTCCCTACGAGCAGTACTTC.

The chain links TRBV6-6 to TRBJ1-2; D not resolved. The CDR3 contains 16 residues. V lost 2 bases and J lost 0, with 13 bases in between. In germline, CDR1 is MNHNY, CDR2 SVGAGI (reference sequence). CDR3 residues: CASSYPGQSANYGYTF. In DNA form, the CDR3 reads TGTGCCAGCAGTTACCCAGGCCAATCAGCTAACTATGGCTACACCTTC.

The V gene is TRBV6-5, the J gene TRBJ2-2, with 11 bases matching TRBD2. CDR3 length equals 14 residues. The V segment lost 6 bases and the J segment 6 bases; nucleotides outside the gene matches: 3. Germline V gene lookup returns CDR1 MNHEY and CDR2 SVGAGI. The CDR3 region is CASRWTSGSGELFF. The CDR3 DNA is TGTGCCAGCAGATGGACTAGCGGGTCCGGGGAGCTGTTTTTT.

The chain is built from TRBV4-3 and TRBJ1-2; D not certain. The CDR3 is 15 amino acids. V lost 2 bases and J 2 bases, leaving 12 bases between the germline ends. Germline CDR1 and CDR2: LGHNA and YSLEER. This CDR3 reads CASSQSREINYGYTF. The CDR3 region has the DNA TGCGCCAGCAGCCAATCGAGAGAAATAAACTATGGCTACACCTTC.

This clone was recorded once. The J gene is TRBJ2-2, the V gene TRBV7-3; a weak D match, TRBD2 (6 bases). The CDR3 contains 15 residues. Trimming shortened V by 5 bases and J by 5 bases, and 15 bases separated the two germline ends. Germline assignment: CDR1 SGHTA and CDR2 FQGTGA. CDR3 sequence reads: CASSLGGGETGELFF. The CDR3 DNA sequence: TGTGCCAGCAGCCTCGGTGGCGGGGAGACCGGGGAGCTGTTTTTT.

The CDR3 region has the DNA TGTGCCAGTAGTAGTCAGGCCAACAATCAGCCCCAGCATTTT. Amino acid sequence: CASSSQANNQPQHF. The chain recombines TRBV19 with TRBJ1-5; D unclear. The V end lost 4 bases, the J end lost 3 bases, and 10 bases lay between the germline ends. This CDR3 has 14 residues. The V gene's germline CDR1 is LNHDA and CDR2 SQIVND (reference sequence).

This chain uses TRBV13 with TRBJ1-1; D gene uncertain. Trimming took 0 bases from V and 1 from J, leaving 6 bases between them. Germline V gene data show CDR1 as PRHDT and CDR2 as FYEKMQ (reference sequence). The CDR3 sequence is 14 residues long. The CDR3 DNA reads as TGTGCCAGCAGCTTAGGACAATCGAACACTGAAGCTTTCTTT. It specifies CASSLGQSNTEAFF.

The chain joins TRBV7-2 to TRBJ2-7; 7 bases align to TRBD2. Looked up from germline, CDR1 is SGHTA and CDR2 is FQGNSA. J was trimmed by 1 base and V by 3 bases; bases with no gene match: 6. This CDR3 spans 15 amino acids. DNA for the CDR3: TGTGCCAGCAGCTTTATAGCGGGTTTATCCTACGAGCAGTACTTC. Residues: CASSFIAGLSYEQYF.

CDR3 coding DNA: TGTGCCAGCGCCAGGTCGGAGGGCCTCACTGAAGCTTTCTTT. It is translated as CASARSEGLTEAFF. The chain recombines TRBV3-1 (or the pseudogene TRBV3-2) with TRBJ1-1; D unresolved. The germline CDR1 and CDR2 sequences are LGHDT and YNNKEL (reference sequence). V lost 8 bases and J 4 bases, leaving 17 bases between the germline ends. The CDR3 length is 14 residues.

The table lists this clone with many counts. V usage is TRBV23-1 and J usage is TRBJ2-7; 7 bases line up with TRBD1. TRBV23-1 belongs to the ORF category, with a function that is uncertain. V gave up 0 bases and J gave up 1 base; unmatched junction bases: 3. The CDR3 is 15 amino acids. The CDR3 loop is CASSQSATGSYEQYF. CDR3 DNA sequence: TGCGCCAGCAGTCAATCAGCGACAGGGTCCTACGAGCAGTACTTC.

This CDR3 reads CASSDPYPGKGEKLFF. CDR3 in DNA: TGTGCCAGCAGTGACCCTTACCCGGGAAAGGGAGAAAAACTGTTTTTT. The rearrangement links TRBV6-4 to TRBJ1-4; D gene ambiguous. V was shortened by 2 bases and J by 8 bases, with 18 bases between the two germline ends. The CDR3 contains 16 residues. Germline assignment: CDR1 MRHNA and CDR2 SNTAGT.

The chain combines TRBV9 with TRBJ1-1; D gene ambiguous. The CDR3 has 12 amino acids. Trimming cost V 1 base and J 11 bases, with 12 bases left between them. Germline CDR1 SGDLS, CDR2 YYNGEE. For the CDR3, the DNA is TGTGCCAGCAGCGTACCAGGAGGAAGGGCTTTCTTT. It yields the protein CASSVPGGRAFF.

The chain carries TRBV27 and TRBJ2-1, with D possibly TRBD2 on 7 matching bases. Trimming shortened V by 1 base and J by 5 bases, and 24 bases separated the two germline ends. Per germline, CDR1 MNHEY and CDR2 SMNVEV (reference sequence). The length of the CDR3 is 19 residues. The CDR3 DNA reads TGTGCCAGCAGTTTATTTTCGCCCTCGGCGGGGGCCGCTAACAATGAGCAGTTCTTC. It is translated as CASSLFSPSAGAANNEQFF.

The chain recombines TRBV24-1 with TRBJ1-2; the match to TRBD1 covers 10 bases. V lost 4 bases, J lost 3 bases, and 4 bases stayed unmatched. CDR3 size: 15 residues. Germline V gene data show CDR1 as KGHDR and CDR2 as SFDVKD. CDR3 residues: CATSDPGQGDYGYTF. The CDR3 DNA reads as TGTGCCACCAGTGACCCCGGACAGGGGGACTATGGCTACACCTTC.

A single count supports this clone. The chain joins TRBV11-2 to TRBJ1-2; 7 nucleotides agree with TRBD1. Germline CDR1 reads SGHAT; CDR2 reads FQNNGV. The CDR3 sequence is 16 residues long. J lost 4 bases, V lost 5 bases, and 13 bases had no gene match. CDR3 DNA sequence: TGTGCCAGCAGCCAAGACAGGGTAGGCGCACTCTATGGCTACACCTTC. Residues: CASSQDRVGALYGYTF.

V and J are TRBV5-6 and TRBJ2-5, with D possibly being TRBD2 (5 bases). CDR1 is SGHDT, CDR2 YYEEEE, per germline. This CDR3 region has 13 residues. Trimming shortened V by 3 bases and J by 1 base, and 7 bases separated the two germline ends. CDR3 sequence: CASSWTFQETQYF. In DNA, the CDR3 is TGTGCCAGCAGCTGGACTTTCCAAGAGACCCAGTACTTC.

This CDR3 is CASSQVGGAGADTQYF. In DNA, the CDR3 is TGTGCCAGCAGCCAAGTAGGGGGGGCGGGGGCAGATACGCAGTATTTT. This chain connects TRBV3-1 (or the pseudogene TRBV3-2) to TRBJ2-3, with D maybe TRBD2 (7 bases). Germline CDR1 and CDR2: LGHDT and YNNKEL (reference sequence). V lost 1 base and J lost 4, with 15 bases in between. The CDR3 runs to 16 residues.

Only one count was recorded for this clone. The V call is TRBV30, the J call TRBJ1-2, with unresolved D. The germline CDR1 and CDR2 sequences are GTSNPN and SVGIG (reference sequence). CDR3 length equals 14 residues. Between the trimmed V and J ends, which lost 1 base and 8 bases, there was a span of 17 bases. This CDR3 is CAWSESFGSGGYTF. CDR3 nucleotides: TGTGCCTGGAGTGAATCGTTCGGGTCGGGAGGCTACACCTTC.